This T cell receptor (beta chain) was sequenced for a study of blood T cell repertoires in COVID-19. Original methodology: The assay estimated nucleated cells by amplifying reference gene primers. Sequenced by immunoSEQ multiplex PCR; TCRdb stores in-frame clones only, minus some. V and J calls plus clone size are reproduced from that table; the DNA served to infer D and trimming. The sample includes roughly 150,000 clones, over 70% of them seen just once. V lost 1 base to trimming and J lost 8 bases, with 11 bases between them. The germline gives CDR1 SEHNR, CDR2 FQNEAQ (reference sequence). The CDR3 spans 13 residues.

This TCR came from a middle-aged woman with acute COVID-19. V and J are TRBV7-9 and TRBJ2-5, with D tentatively TRBD1 (5 bases). Sequenced: PBMCs or T cells enriched from blood (not recorded which). The CDR3 nucleotides are TGTGCCAGCAGCTTAGAAGGGGCCACAACCCAGTACTTC. This translates into CASSLEGATTQYF.